This T cell receptor beta chain was identified during a study of blood T cells in healthy people across ages. PCR was performed a second time for about 7 to 11 cycles using a sample-barcoded 5' primer and a J-beta primer mix. TCRdb independently ran MiXCR on the 5' RACE reads; one entry per CDR3 protein. The data contain 650,000 to 1,000,000 distinct CDR3 sequences, roughly 34% of them singletons. The CDR3 runs to 15 residues. V dropped 7 bases and J dropped 5 bases, with 20 bases sitting between them. This rearrangement joins TRBV12-3 or TRBV12-4 to TRBJ1-1; no definite D call. Sequencing used blood. The TCR comes from a man aged 18 to 29 in good health. CDR3 sequence (DNA): TGTGCCAGCAACCTGGCCGGCGGGGTCGGGACTGAAGCTTTCTTT. Translating it yields CASNLAGGVGTEAFF.